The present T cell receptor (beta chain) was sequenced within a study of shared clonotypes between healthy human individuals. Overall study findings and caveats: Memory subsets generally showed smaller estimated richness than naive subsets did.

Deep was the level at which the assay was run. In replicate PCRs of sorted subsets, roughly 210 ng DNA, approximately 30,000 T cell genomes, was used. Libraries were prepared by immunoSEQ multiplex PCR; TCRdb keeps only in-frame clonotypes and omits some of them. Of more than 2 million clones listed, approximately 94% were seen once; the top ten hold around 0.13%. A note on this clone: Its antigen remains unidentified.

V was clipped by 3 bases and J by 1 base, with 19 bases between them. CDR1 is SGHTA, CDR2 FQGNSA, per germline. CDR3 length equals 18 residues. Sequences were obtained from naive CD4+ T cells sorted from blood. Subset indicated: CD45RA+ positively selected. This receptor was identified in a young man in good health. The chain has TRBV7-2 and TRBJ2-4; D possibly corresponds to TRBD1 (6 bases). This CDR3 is CASSLRTASSSAKNIQYF. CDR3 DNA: TGTGCCAGCAGCTTGAGGACAGCTAGTTCATCCGCCAAAAACATTCAGTACTTC.